The 21 T cell receptor beta chains given below trace back to one sample, sequenced in a study of T cell responses to AZD1222 COVID-19 vaccine (dated by TCRdb to the early 2020s). Library preparation was by the immunoSEQ multiplex PCR assay. The table was pulled from immuneACCESS by TCRdb, which kept in-frame rearrangements only. Such tables lose some clones; where checked, under half of the loss comes from unresolved V genes, and the rest has no known cause. The sample data list about 110,000 clones, and approximately 89% of these were observed just once. The ten largest clones represent 3% to 3.5% of the sample. The time point label of this sample denotes: baseline before first vaccination. According to the study, the label for this sample's treatment or condition signals: meningococcal conjugate vaccine given as trial control. The sequenced sample was peripheral blood, obtained on day 0 of MenACWY control vaccination. The receptors here all came from an adult in good health.

The chain is built from TRBV12-3 or TRBV12-4 and TRBJ2-2; D uncertain. The CDR3 sequence is 12 residues long. V lost 7 bases and J 2 bases, leaving 5 bases between the germline ends. The chain's CDR3 is CASKTNTGELFF. As DNA, the CDR3 is TGTGCCAGCAAAACCAACACCGGGGAGCTGTTTTTT.

The rearrangement joins TRBV27 to TRBJ2-6, with D unresolved. There are 13 residues in the CDR3. Germline V gives CDR1 MNHEY, CDR2 SMNVEV (reference sequence). V lost 6 bases and J 0 bases, leaving 3 bases between the germline ends. The CDR3 bases are TGTGCCAGCAGGCCCTCTGGGGCCAACGTCCTGACTTTC. Translating it yields CASRPSGANVLTF. The full variable domain, with the rest looked up from reference TRBV27 and TRBJ2-6, is EAQVTQNPRYLITVTGKKLTVTCSQNMNHEYMSWYRQDPGLGLRQIYYSMNVEVTDKGDVPEGYKVSRKEKRNFPLILESPSPNQTSLYFCASRPSGANVLTFGAGSRLTVL.

This clone was seen a single time. The chain couples TRBV6-1 to TRBJ1-5; 7 positions match TRBD1. CDR1 is MNHNS and CDR2 is SASEGT in the germline V gene. V lost 2 bases to trimming and J lost 1 base; unmatched junction nucleotides: 2. The CDR3 runs 15 residues. The CDR3 sequence: CASSEQGVSNQPQHF. In DNA, the CDR3 is TGTGCCAGCAGTGAACAGGGGGTAAGCAATCAGCCCCAGCATTTT.

The chain recombines TRBV11-3 with TRBJ2-5, with 9 bases lining up with TRBD2. There are 16 residues in the CDR3. V dropped 1 base and J dropped 2; count of bases not matched to a gene: 5. Germline values: CDR1 SGHNT, CDR2 YENEEA. The CDR3 loop is CASSLGVTSGQETQYF. The CDR3 DNA is TGTGCCAGCAGCTTAGGGGTGACTAGCGGTCAAGAGACCCAGTACTTC.

The chain has TRBV21-1 and TRBJ1-6. TRBV21-1 is noted as a pseudogene. This CDR3 region has 17 residues. Written as DNA, the CDR3 is TGTGCCAGCAGCAAGGGGAATCGGGGCGGCCCTAATTCACCCCTCCACTTT. Residues: CASSKGNRGGPNSPLHF.

The V call is TRBV15, the J call TRBJ1-5; D remains unclear. The CDR3 sequence is 14 residues long. The V and J ends lost 0 bases and 0 bases respectively, with 3 bases between them. The V gene's germline CDR1 is LNHNV and CDR2 YYDKDF (reference sequence). The CDR3 bases are TGTGCCACCAGCAGAGATTATAGCAATCAGCCCCAGCATTTT. It specifies CATSRDYSNQPQHF. The entire variable domain, with the rest obtained from reference TRBV15 and TRBJ1-5, is as follows: DAMVIQNPRYQVTQFGKPVTLSCSQTLNHNVMYWYQQKSSQAPKLLFHYYDKDFNNEADTPDNFQSRRPNTSFCFLDIRSPGLGDTAMYLCATSRDYSNQPQHFGDGTRLSIL.

The chain is built from TRBV19 and TRBJ1-5; 9 nucleotides match TRBD1. Per germline, CDR1 LNHDA and CDR2 SQIVND (reference sequence). CDR3 size: 15 residues. The V segment lost 3 bases and the J segment 7 bases; nucleotides outside the gene matches: 7. The CDR3 DNA sequence: TGTGCCAGTAGTATTGGACAGGGGATCGGACAGCCCCAGCATTTT. Translated: CASSIGQGIGQPQHF.

The chain joins TRBV6-5 to TRBJ2-5, with D tentatively TRBD2 (6 bases). The CDR3 runs 15 residues. Per the germline V gene, CDR1 is MNHEY and CDR2 is SVGAGI. V was pared by 5 bases and J by 5 bases, with 18 bases between. The CDR3 bases are TGTGCCAGCAGTCCGGGACTCGCCAGGGAGGAGACCCAGTACTTC. Encoded protein: CASSPGLAREETQYF.

V is TRBV10-2 and J is TRBJ1-5; weak D call: TRBD1 (6 bases). In germline, CDR1 is WSHSY, CDR2 SAAADI. Trimming pared 4 bases from V and 9 bases from J, leaving 22 bases between. The CDR3 is 16 amino acids. DNA for the CDR3: TGCGCCAGCAGTGTCCCGCCCGGGCACGGGGGCCGGCCCCAGCATTTT. Protein: CASSVPPGHGGRPQHF.

V usage is TRBV19 and J usage is TRBJ1-5; a possible D gene is TRBD1 (6 bases). Deletions cut 2 bases from V and 6 bases from J, with 11 bases between. From germline, CDR1 is LNHDA and CDR2 SQIVND (reference sequence). The CDR3 totals 14 residues. CDR3 protein: CASSIQGNGQPQHF. CDR3 DNA sequence: TGTGCCAGTAGTATACAGGGGAACGGTCAGCCCCAGCATTTT.

V is TRBV19 and J is TRBJ1-2, with D possibly TRBD1 on 6 matching bases. V lost 5 bases to trimming and J lost 1 base, with 17 bases between them. This CDR3 is built from 16 residues. Germline CDR1 and CDR2: LNHDA and SQIVND (reference sequence). As DNA, the CDR3 is TGTGCCAGTAGTCCTCAACAGGGAGGGTTTAACTATGGCTACACCTTC. Its protein product is CASSPQQGGFNYGYTF.

This clone was detected only a few times. The CDR3 region has the DNA TGCGCCAGCAGCGGAACTGTGGTAGGGAACACCGGGGAGCTGTTTTTT. Encoded protein: CASSGTVVGNTGELFF. The rearrangement links TRBV5-1 to TRBJ2-2; D unresolved. This CDR3 is 16 amino acids long. Germline V gene sequence: CDR1 SGHRS, CDR2 YFSETQ. Trimming removed 4 bases from V and 1 base from J, with 14 bases in between.

The chain links TRBV6-1 to TRBJ1-2, with 7 bases matching TRBD1. This CDR3 is 15 amino acids long. CDR1 is MNHNS and CDR2 is SASEGT in the germline V gene. V dropped 2 bases and J dropped 4; count of bases not matched to a gene: 7. The CDR3 nucleotides read TGTGCCAGCAGTGAATATGGACAGGAGCGCTATGGCTACACCTTC. Protein sequence: CASSEYGQERYGYTF.

The genes are TRBV18 and TRBJ1-4; D gene ambiguous. Germline-derived CDR1 and CDR2 are KGHSH and LQKENI. V gave up 6 bases and J gave up 2 bases, with 16 bases separating them. CDR3 length equals 16 residues. The CDR3 DNA follows: TGTGCCAGCTCGCCTCAGGCATTGGCGACTAATGAAAAACTGTTTTTT. Residues: CASSPQALATNEKLFF.

The rearrangement uses TRBV4-2 and TRBJ2-3, with 8 nucleotides matching TRBD2. The CDR3 runs 15 residues. Germline lookup yields CDR1 LGHNA and CDR2 YNFKEQ. V shed 0 bases, J shed 6 bases, and the junction held 5 bases outside the gene matches. The CDR3 is CASSQDPGGPDTQYF. In DNA, the CDR3 is TGTGCCAGCAGCCAAGATCCGGGGGGGCCGGATACGCAGTATTTT.

The chain links TRBV7-2 to TRBJ1-2; no clear D gene. The length of the CDR3 is 14 residues. The germline V and J ends were trimmed by 1 base and 4 bases, with 10 bases remaining between them. Germline V gives CDR1 SGHTA, CDR2 FQGNSA. The CDR3 region is CASSLDGESYGYTF. DNA for the CDR3: TGTGCCAGCAGCTTAGATGGCGAGAGCTATGGCTACACCTTC. Using reference TRBV7-2 and TRBJ1-2 for the parts outside the CDR3, the full variable domain is GAGVSQSPSNKVTEKGKDVELRCDPISGHTALYWYRQSLGQGLEFLIYFQGNSAPDKSGLPSDRFSAERTGGSVSTLTIQRTQQEDSAVYLCASSLDGESYGYTFGSGTRLTVV.

The CDR3 loop is CASSLTLFGYTF. CDR3 DNA: TGTGCCAGCAGTTTAACACTGTTTGGCTACACCTTC. The rearrangement uses TRBV12-3 or TRBV12-4 and TRBJ1-2; no definite D call. There are 12 residues in the CDR3. V gave up 2 bases and J gave up 7 bases, with 8 bases separating them.

The rearrangement joins TRBV19 to TRBJ1-1; 7 nucleotides match TRBD1. In germline, CDR1 is LNHDA, CDR2 SQIVND (reference sequence). This CDR3 has 17 residues. The V gene end was trimmed by 7 bases and the J gene end by 2 bases; junction bases not matched to a gene: 16. The CDR3 nucleotides are TGTGCCAGTATCCCCCAGGGGGTTGGCAGCTATAACACTGAAGCTTTCTTT. Its translation: CASIPQGVGSYNTEAFF.

The CDR3 DNA reads TGTGCCAGCAGCTTTCAGGGGGCAGGAAACATTCAGTACTTC. Translating gives CASSFQGAGNIQYF. The genes are TRBV5-4 and TRBJ2-4; 8 bases agree with TRBD1. Germline V gene data show CDR1 as SGHNT and CDR2 as YYREEE (reference sequence). This CDR3 region has 14 residues. Unmatched junction bases numbered 4, after V lost 2 bases and J lost 6 bases.

V is TRBV7-3 and J is TRBJ2-5; D possibly matches TRBD1 or TRBD2 (5 bases each). V lost 5 bases and J lost 3, with 13 bases in between. The CDR3 consists of 14 residues. Germline V gene lookup returns CDR1 SGHTA and CDR2 FQGTGA. In DNA, the CDR3 is TGTGCCAGCAGCAGTGCCGGGACCAAAGAGACCCAGTACTTC. Translating gives CASSSAGTKETQYF.

The chain uses TRBV3-1 (or the pseudogene TRBV3-2) and TRBJ2-7; no clear D gene. The V and J ends lost 0 bases and 9 bases respectively, with 21 bases between them. The CDR3 consists of 16 residues. Germline CDR1 is LGHDT and CDR2 is YNNKEL (reference sequence). CDR3 in DNA: TGTGCCAGCAGCCAAGAAGCGCAGCTCCGGCAGATAGGGCAGTACTTC. This sequence encodes CASSQEAQLRQIGQYF.